This T cell receptor (beta chain) stems from a study of T-cell memory formation after mild COVID-19. Study-level findings and limits: Prior to infection, memory already included some responding clones, suggesting cross-reactive memory joined.

CDR3 length equals 14 residues. Germline CDR1 SGHTA, CDR2 FQGNSA. Trimming took 5 bases from V and 4 from J; bases not matched to a gene: 7. TCRdb re-derived calls from the 5' RACE reads in MiXCR, one entry per CDR3 protein. The repertoire holds 57,000 or so distinct CDR3 sequences, with over 8.5% as singletons. Ten or more counts support this clonotype. The antigen is unknown. The clonotype originates from a man in his late teens or twenties who had mild COVID-19 (a few samples of this study predate the infection). Cell type and time point are not known. The chain has TRBV7-2 and TRBJ1-2, with 7 bases matching TRBD1. The specimen sequenced was PBMCs or a T cell subset sorted from them (not recorded which). The DNA for the CDR3 is TGTGCCAGCAGCCCTACAGGGGCCCTCTATGGCTACACCTTC. This translates into CASSPTGALYGYTF.